Shown below are 10 T cell receptor beta chains from a single sample sequenced in a study of blood T cell repertoires in COVID-19. Sequencing was performed with immunoSEQ multiplex PCR; in TCRdb, only in-frame clones are kept and a portion is missing. Seen here are 200,000 to 250,000 clones, under 95% observed once, and the top ten hold 1.5% to 2%. The sequenced sample consisted of PBMCs or T cells enriched from blood (not recorded which). Every receptor here comes from a woman aged 18-35 years who had recovered from COVID-19.

The chain couples TRBV7-2 to TRBJ1-2; TRBD1 matches at 8 bases. CDR1 and CDR2 (germline): SGHTA, FQGNSA. The CDR3 contains 15 residues. Trimming cost V 5 bases and J 4 bases; bases outside gene matches: 9. In nucleotides, the CDR3 is TGTGCCAGCAGCCCGATGGACAGGGTAACCTATGGCTACACCTTC. Translating gives CASSPMDRVTYGYTF. The whole variable domain, remainder taken from reference TRBV7-2 and TRBJ1-2, is GAGVSQSPSNKVTEKGKDVELRCDPISGHTALYWYRQSLGQGLEFLIYFQGNSAPDKSGLPSDRFSAERTGGSVSTLTIQRTQQEDSAVYLCASSPMDRVTYGYTFGSGTRLTVV.

The V call is TRBV2, the J call TRBJ1-1; perhaps TRBD1 as D (5 bases). In germline, CDR1 is SNHLY, CDR2 FYNNEI. This CDR3 has 14 amino acids. Trimming took 6 bases from V and 6 from J, leaving 17 bases between them. CDR3 loop: CASRERTTRAEAFF. The CDR3 region has the DNA TGTGCCAGCAGGGAAAGGACCACCAGGGCTGAAGCTTTCTTT.

The table lists this clone with a few counts. The rearrangement joins TRBV18 to TRBJ2-2; no firm D call. CDR1 is KGHSH and CDR2 is LQKENI in the germline V gene. The CDR3 runs to 15 residues. The V and J ends lost 1 base and 3 bases respectively, with 9 bases between them. In nucleotides, the CDR3 is TGTGCCAGCTCACCACAAATGAGAGACACCGGGGAGCTGTTTTTT. It is translated as CASSPQMRDTGELFF.

The chain links TRBV12-3 or TRBV12-4 to TRBJ1-1, with D unresolved. The germline V and J ends were trimmed by 7 bases and 4 bases, with 10 bases remaining between them. This CDR3 region has 12 residues. This CDR3 is CASTERGTEAFF. As DNA, the CDR3 is TGTGCCAGCACGGAACGGGGCACTGAAGCTTTCTTT.

The CDR3 is CATSRDLERGLYF. DNA of the CDR3: TGTGCCACCAGCAGAGATCTGGAGCGGGGGTTGTACTTC. This sequence joins TRBV15 and TRBJ2-5; TRBD2 agrees at 8 bases. CDR1 LNHNV and CDR2 YYDKDF come from the germline V gene (reference sequence). The length of the CDR3 is 13 residues. With 0 bases clipped from V and 13 bases from J, the junction kept 7 bases outside the gene matches.

The chain carries TRBV21-1 and TRBJ2-1; the table's D call TRBD2 went unverified against the DNA. TRBV21-1 is flagged as a pseudogene. CDR3 length equals 11 residues. The chain's CDR3 is CASSRLGEQFF. CDR3 nucleotides: TGTGCCAGCAGCAGACTGGGTGAGCAGTTCTTC.

The chain has TRBV11-2 and TRBJ1-1; 7 bases align to TRBD1. Germline lookup yields CDR1 SGHAT and CDR2 FQNNGV. This CDR3 is 16 amino acids long. V dropped 4 bases and J dropped 0; count of bases not matched to a gene: 8. CDR3 residues: CASSSAGGRMNTEAFF. The CDR3 DNA reads TGTGCCAGCAGCTCGGCAGGGGGACGAATGAACACTGAAGCTTTCTTT.

The J gene is TRBJ2-5, the V gene TRBV5-1, with 8 nucleotides matching TRBD1. The CDR3 extends over 16 amino acids. V dropped 0 bases and J dropped 6; count of bases not matched to a gene: 10. The germline gives CDR1 SGHRS, CDR2 YFSETQ. The CDR3 is CASSLGTGNPQQTQYF. The CDR3 coding sequence is TGCGCCAGCAGCTTGGGGACAGGGAACCCCCAGCAGACCCAGTACTTC. Full variable domain (remainder filled in from reference TRBV5-1 and TRBJ2-5): KAGVTQTPRYLIKTRGQQVTLSCSPISGHRSVSWYQQTPGQGLQFLFEYFSETQRNKGNFPGRFSGRQFSNSRSEMNVSTLELGDSALYLCASSLGTGNPQQTQYFGPGTRLLVL.

V usage is TRBV10-3 and J usage is TRBJ2-3; 9 positions agree with TRBD2. This CDR3 contains 17 residues. The germline V gene encodes CDR1 ENHRY and CDR2 SYGVKD. J gave up 8 bases and V 3 bases, and 15 bases lay outside the gene matches. CDR3 loop: CAISEFASGMGTITQYF. In DNA, the CDR3 is TGTGCCATCAGTGAATTTGCTAGCGGGATGGGGACCATTACGCAGTATTTT.

V and J are TRBV27 and TRBJ2-1, with a tentative D call TRBD1 (5 bases). Germline assignment: CDR1 MNHEY and CDR2 SMNVEV (reference sequence). V lost 8 bases to trimming and J lost 3 bases, with 14 bases between them. The CDR3 is 14 amino acids. CDR3 region: CASRVTAYYNEQFF. The CDR3 DNA is TGTGCCAGCCGGGTGACAGCTTACTACAATGAGCAGTTCTTC.